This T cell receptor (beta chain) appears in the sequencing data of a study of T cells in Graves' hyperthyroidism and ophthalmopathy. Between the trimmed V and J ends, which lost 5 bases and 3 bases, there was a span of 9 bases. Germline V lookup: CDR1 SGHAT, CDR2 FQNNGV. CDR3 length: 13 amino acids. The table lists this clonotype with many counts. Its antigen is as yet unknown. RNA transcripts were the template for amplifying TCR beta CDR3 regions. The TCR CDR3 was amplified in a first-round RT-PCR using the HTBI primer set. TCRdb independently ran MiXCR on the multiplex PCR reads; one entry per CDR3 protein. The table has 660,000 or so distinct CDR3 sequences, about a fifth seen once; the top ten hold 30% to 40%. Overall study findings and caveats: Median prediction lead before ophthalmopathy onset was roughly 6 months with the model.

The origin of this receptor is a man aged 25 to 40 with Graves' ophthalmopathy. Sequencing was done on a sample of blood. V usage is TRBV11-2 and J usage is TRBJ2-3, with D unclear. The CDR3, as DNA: TGTGCCAGCAGCACAAAGGTGACAGATACGCAGTATTTT. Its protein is CASSTKVTDTQYF.